These T cell receptor beta chains were read from a single sample in a study of radiation and T cells in renal cell carcinoma. Clones were read by immunoSEQ multiplex PCR, and TCRdb kept only the in-frame ones, dropping some. In the table there are roughly 80,000 clones, around 85% of which are singletons. Sequencing used blood, obtained from a patient whose treatment included radiotherapy and nephrectomy. These receptors originate from a woman aged 45-60 years with renal cell carcinoma. The CDR3 runs from the conserved cysteine through the conserved F or W. A D gene is named only where the DNA matches it firmly. Some rows mark clone size as missing; the rest say once, few, many or name a class of expanded clone.

v_gene	abundance	d_gene	j_gene	CDR3aa	CDR3nt
TRBV7-8	.	.	TRBJ1-1	CASSLSRASNTEAFF	TGTGCCAGCAGCTTATCCAGAGCTTCTAACACTGAAGCTTTCTTT
TRBV11-3	.	.	TRBJ2-1	CASSPQQGDYNEQFF	TGTGCCAGCAGCCCTCAGCAGGGTGACTACAATGAGCAGTTCTTC
TRBV19	.	.	TRBJ1-2	CASRRSNGNYGYTF	TGTGCCAGTCGAAGGTCCAACGGAAACTATGGCTACACCTTC
TRBV4-1	.	.	TRBJ2-7	CASSHPTGTAYEQYF	TGCGCCAGCAGCCACCCGACAGGAACAGCCTACGAGCAGTACTTC
TRBV5-1	.	.	TRBJ1-6	CASSHSSYNSPLHF	TGCGCCAGCAGCCACAGCTCCTATAATTCACCCCTCCACTTT
TRBV9	.	.	TRBJ2-7	CASSGPLGGEQYF	TGTGCCAGCAGCGGACCCCTGGGGGGCGAGCAGTACTTC
TRBV19	once	.	TRBJ1-1	CASSSPYRVINTEAFF	TGTGCCAGTAGCTCTCCTTACAGGGTCATCAACACTGAAGCTTTCTTT
TRBV19	.	TRBD1	TRBJ2-4	CASSPGTGLAKNIQYF	TGTGCCAGTAGTCCCGGGACAGGTTTAGCCAAAAACATTCAGTACTTC
TRBV30	.	.	TRBJ2-1	CAWRSGQSSYNEQFF	TGTGCCTGGAGAAGCGGGCAGAGCTCCTACAATGAGCAGTTCTTC
TRBV27	.	.	TRBJ2-7	CASTDSSVSYEQYF	TGTGCCAGCACTGACAGCTCCGTCTCCTACGAGCAGTACTTC
TRBV7-9	.	TRBD1	TRBJ1-4	CASSIRGDNEKLFF	TGTGCCAGCAGCATCAGGGGGGATAATGAAAAACTGTTTTTT
TRBV28	.	.	TRBJ1-2	CASSQGLYDYGYTF	TGTGCCAGTTCACAGGGTCTTTACGACTATGGCTACACCTTC
TRBV19	.	.	TRBJ1-1	CASRKPYRNLGASRDTEAFF	TGTGCCAGTAGAAAACCCTACCGAAACCTGGGGGCTAGTAGAGACACTGAAGCTTTCTTT
TRBV5-1	.	.	TRBJ1-2	CASSLEAPNYGYTF	TGCGCCAGCAGCTTGGAGGCACCAAACTATGGCTACACCTTC
TRBV5-1	.	TRBD2	TRBJ2-7	CASKSLAGAYEQYF	TGCGCCAGCAAGAGTCTAGCGGGGGCCTACGAGCAGTACTTC